This T cell receptor (beta chain) was found in a study of cytomegalovirus exposure and HLA in healthy donors. The PCR was carried out with 60 Vbeta primers and 13 Jbeta primers. The table came from immunoSEQ multiplex PCR; TCRdb's copy has only in-frame clones and leaves some out. This sample has 150,000 or so clones; 77% occur once, and the top ten carry 3% to 4.5%. Germline CDR1 is SGHNT and CDR2 is YYREEE (reference sequence). The CDR3 has 15 residues. Trimming cost V 0 bases and J 4 bases; bases outside gene matches: 3. Sequenced material: PBMCs. The chain has TRBV5-4 and TRBJ1-4, with 7 bases matching TRBD1. The origin of this receptor is a male donor in good health and CMV-seronegative. The DNA for the CDR3 is TGTGCCAGCAGCTTGGGGGACAGTTTTAATGAAAAACTGTTTTTT. This codes for CASSLGDSFNEKLFF.